The T cell receptor beta chain under discussion was sequenced for a study of shared clonotypes between healthy human individuals. Clones were sequenced by immunoSEQ multiplex PCR, and TCRdb holds only the in-frame ones, with some missing. The table records over a million clones, 95% to 99% of them present only once. Study results and caveats: Sampling involved blood alone; tissue repertoires likely differ.

Of note for this clone: As yet, its antigen is unknown.

V lost 4 bases, J lost 3 bases, and 13 bases lay in between. The germline V gene encodes CDR1 SGHRS and CDR2 YFSETQ. This CDR3 spans 15 amino acids. Source material: naive CD4+ T cells sorted from blood. Subset defined: CD45RA+ positively selected. This rearrangement joins TRBV5-1 to TRBJ1-4; D unresolved. This TCR came from a man younger than 45 in good health. The chain's CDR3 is CASSGNGASNEKLFF. The CDR3, as DNA: TGCGCCAGCAGCGGAAACGGAGCGTCTAATGAAAAACTGTTTTTT.